The rows below give T cell receptor beta chains drawn from one sample of a study of pediatric ulcerative colitis. Assay: immunoSEQ multiplex PCR; the TCRdb copy retains only in-frame clones and omits some. Found here are over 45,000 clones, 60% to 85% of them singletons; the top ten hold 3% to 4.5%. The source material was gut tissue. These receptors were collected from a girl aged 10-17 years with moderate ulcerative colitis. Each CDR3 is given with its conserved first and last residue. Fields, in order: V gene, clone size, J gene, D gene, CDR3 DNA, CDR3 protein. A D gene is named only where the DNA matches it firmly. Clone size is not always given. Where it is, it says once, few, many or a class for expanded clones.

TRBV11-3	once	TRBJ2-1	TRBD1	TGTGCCAGCAGCTTAGGTGGACAGGGCTACAATGAGCAGTTCTTC	CASSLGGQGYNEQFF
TRBV10-3	NA	TRBJ2-1	TRBD1	TGTGCCATCAATAGACAGGGGGGTGGTAATGAGCAGTTCTTC	CAINRQGGGNEQFF
TRBV21-1	NA	TRBJ2-3	NA	TGTGCCAGCAGCCGATGGTGGGGGGCGTCGTTTTTAGATACGCAGTATTTT	CASSRWWGASFLDTQYF
TRBV2	NA	TRBJ2-3	NA	TGTGCCAGCAGTGAGTGGGTAGCAGGAGATACGCAGTATTTT	CASSEWVAGDTQYF
TRBV6-5	NA	TRBJ1-2	NA	TGTGCCAGCAGTTACGGGGTGGCGCATGGCTACACCTTC	CASSYGVAHGYTF
TRBV6-5	NA	TRBJ1-1	NA	TGTGCCAGCAGTTACGAGGGACTGGCGAGGGGTGAAGCTTTCTTT	CASSYEGLARGEAFF
TRBV2	few	TRBJ2-7	NA	TGTGCCAGCAGTGCCGAGGGTTCGTGGTTCTACGAGCAGTACTTC	CASSAEGSWFYEQYF
TRBV27	NA	TRBJ1-2	NA	TGTGCCAGCAGTTTTCGGAGGGGAGGCTATGGCTACACCTTC	CASSFRRGGYGYTF
TRBV4-1	NA	TRBJ1-1	NA	TGCGCCAGCAGCCAAGTTGGGAACACTGAAGCTTTCTTT	CASSQVGNTEAFF
TRBV6-5	NA	TRBJ2-7	NA	TGTGCCAGCAGCAACCGACGCTACGAGCAGTACTTC	CASSNRRYEQYF